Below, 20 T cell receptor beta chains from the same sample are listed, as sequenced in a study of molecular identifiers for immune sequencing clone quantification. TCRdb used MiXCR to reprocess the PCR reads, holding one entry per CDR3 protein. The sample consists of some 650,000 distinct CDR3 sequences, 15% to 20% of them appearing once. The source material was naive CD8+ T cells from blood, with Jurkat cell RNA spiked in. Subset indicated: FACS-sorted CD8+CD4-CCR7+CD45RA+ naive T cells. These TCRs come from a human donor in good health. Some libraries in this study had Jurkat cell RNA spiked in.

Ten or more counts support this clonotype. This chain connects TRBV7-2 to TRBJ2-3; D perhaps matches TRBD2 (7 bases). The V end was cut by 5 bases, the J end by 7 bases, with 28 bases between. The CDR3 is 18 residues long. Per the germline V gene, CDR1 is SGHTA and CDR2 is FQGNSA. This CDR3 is CASSPHSLLADSIYTQYF. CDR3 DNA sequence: TGTGCCAGCAGCCCACACTCCCTGCTAGCGGACAGTATTTATACGCAGTATTTT.

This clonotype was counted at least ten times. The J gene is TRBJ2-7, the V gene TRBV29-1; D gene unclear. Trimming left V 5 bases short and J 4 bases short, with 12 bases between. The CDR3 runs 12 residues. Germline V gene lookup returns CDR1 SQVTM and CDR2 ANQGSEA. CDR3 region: CSVLKEGYEQYF. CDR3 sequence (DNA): TGCAGCGTTCTTAAGGAAGGTTACGAGCAGTACTTC.

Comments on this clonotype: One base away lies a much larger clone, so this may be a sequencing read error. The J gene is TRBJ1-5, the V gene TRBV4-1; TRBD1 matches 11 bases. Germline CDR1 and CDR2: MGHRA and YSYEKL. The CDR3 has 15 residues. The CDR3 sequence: CASGQDRGQHQPQHF. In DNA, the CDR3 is TGCGCCAGCGGCCAGGACAGGGGGCAACACCAGCCCCAGCATTTT.

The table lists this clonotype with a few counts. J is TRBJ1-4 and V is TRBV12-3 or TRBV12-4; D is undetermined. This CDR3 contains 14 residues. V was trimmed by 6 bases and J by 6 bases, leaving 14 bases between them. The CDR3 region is CASSLGLFYEKLFF. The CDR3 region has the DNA TGTGCCAGCAGCCTAGGCTTATTTTATGAAAAACTGTTTTTT.

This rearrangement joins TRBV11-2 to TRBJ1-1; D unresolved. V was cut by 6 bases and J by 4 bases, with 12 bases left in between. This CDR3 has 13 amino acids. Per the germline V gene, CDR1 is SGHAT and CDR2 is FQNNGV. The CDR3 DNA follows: TGTGCCAGCAGTAGGGTGCAGGTCACTGAAGCTTTCTTT. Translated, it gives CASSRVQVTEAFF.

CDR3 nucleotide sequence: TGTGCTAGTGGTTTGGAGGGTTACTATGGCTACACCTTC. It yields the protein CASGLEGYYGYTF. The chain recombines TRBV12-5 with TRBJ1-2; no definite D call. This CDR3 is built from 13 residues. The germline V and J ends were trimmed by 1 base and 3 bases, with 6 bases remaining between them. The V gene's germline CDR1 is LGHNT and CDR2 FRNRAP.

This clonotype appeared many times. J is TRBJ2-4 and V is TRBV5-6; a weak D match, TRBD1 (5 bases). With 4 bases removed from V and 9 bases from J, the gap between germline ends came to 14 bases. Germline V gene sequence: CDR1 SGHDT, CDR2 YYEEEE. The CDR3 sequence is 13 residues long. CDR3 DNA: TGTGCCAGCAGCGGTGCAGGGTCAGCCATTCAGTACTTC. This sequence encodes CASSGAGSAIQYF.

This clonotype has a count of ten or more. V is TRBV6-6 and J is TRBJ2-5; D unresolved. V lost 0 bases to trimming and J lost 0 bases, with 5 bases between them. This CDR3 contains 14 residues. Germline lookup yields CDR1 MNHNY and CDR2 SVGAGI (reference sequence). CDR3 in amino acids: CASSYSKYQETQYF. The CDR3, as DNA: TGTGCCAGCAGTTACTCAAAGTACCAAGAGACCCAGTACTTC.

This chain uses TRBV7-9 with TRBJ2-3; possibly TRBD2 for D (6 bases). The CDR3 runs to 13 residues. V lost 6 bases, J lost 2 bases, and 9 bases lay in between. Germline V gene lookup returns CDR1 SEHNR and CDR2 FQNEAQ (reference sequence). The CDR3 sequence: CASRGGLTDTQYF. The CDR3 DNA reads TGTGCCAGCAGGGGAGGTCTCACAGATACGCAGTATTTT.

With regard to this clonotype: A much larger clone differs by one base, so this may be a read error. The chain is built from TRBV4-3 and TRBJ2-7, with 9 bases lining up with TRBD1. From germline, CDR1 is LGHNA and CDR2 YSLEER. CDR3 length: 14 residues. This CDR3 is CASSQYRGPYGQYF. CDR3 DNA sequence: TGCGCCAGCAGCCAGTACAGGGGGCCCTACGGGCAGTACTTC.

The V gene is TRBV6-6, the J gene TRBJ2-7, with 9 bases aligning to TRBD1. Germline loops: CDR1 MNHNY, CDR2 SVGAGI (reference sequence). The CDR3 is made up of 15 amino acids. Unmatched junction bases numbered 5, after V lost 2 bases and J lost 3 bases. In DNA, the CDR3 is TGTGCCAGCAGTTACGAGGGACAGGGATTCTACGAGCAGTACTTC. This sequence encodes CASSYEGQGFYEQYF.

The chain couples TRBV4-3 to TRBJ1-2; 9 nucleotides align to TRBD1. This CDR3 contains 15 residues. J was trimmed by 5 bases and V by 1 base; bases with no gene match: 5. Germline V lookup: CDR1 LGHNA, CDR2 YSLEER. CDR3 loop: CASSQASGTGYGYTF. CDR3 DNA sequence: TGCGCCAGCAGCCAAGCATCCGGGACAGGGTATGGCTACACCTTC.

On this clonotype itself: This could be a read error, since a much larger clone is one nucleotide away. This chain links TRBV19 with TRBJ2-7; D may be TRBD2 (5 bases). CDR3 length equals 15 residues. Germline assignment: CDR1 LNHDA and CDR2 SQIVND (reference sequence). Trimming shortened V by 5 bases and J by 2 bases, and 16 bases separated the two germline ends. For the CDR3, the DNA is TGTGCCAGTAGTGTAGCGCAGGCATCGACCTACGAGCAGTACTTC. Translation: CASSVAQASTYEQYF.

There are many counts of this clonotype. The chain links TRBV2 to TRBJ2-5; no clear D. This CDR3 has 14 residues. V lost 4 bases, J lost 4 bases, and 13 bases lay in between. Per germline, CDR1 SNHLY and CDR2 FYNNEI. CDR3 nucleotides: TGTGCCAGCAGTGGTCCCAGCCTTCGAGAGACCCAGTACTTC. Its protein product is CASSGPSLRETQYF.

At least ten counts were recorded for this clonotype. CDR3 in DNA: TGCAGTGCTAGAGATTTGCAGCGGGAGTCCTACGAGCAGTACTTC. Translating it yields CSARDLQRESYEQYF. V gene TRBV20-1 combines with J gene TRBJ2-7, with 8 positions matching TRBD2. The V gene end was trimmed by 0 bases and the J gene end by 1 base; junction bases not matched to a gene: 5. Germline CDR1 DFQATT, CDR2 SNEGSKA (reference sequence). This CDR3 is 15 amino acids long.

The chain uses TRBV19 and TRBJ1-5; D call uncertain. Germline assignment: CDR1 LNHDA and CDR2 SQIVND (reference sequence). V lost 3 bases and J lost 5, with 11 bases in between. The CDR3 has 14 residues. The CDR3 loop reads CASSITWGDQPQHF. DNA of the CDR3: TGTGCCAGTAGTATTACGTGGGGTGATCAGCCCCAGCATTTT.

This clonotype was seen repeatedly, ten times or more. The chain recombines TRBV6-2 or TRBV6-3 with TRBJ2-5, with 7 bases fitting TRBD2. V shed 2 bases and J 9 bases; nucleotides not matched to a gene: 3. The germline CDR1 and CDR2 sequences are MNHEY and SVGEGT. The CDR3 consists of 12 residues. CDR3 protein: CASSYGREAQYF. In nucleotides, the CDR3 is TGTGCCAGCAGTTACGGCCGGGAGGCCCAGTACTTC.

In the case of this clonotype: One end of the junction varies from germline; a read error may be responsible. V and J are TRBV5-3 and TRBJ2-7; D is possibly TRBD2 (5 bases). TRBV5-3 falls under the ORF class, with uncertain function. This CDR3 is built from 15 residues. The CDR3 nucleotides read TGTGCCAGCAGCTTGGTTGGACTGTCCTCCTACGAGCAGTACTTC. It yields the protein CASSLVGLSSYEQYF.

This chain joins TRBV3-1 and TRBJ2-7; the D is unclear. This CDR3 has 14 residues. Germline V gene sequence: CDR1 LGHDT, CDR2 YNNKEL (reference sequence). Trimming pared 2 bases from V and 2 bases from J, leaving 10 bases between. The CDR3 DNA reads TGTGCCAGCAGCCAAACACAGTTCCCCTACGAGCAGTACTTC. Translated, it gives CASSQTQFPYEQYF.

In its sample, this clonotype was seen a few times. For the CDR3, the DNA is TGTGCCAGCAGTCCTCTAGCGGGGCCCACCTACGAGCAGTACTTC. This codes for CASSPLAGPTYEQYF. The genes are TRBV6-2 or TRBV6-3 and TRBJ2-7; 9 bases match TRBD2. The CDR3 runs to 15 residues. V lost 5 bases, J lost 2 bases, and 7 bases stayed unmatched. From germline, CDR1 is MNHEY and CDR2 SVGEGT.